These 8 T cell receptor beta chains share one sample of origin, sequenced in a study of OX40 agonist ivuxolimab in advanced cancers. Assay used: immunoSEQ multiplex PCR; TCRdb lists only in-frame clones, some missing. Altogether roughly 20,000 clones are present, 83% being singletons, with the ten largest covering roughly 20%. This specimen consisted of CD4+ or CD8+ T cells sorted from blood, obtained in a trial of the OX40 agonist ivuxolimab. The receptors originated from an adult with an advanced solid tumor such as melanoma, head and neck, liver or kidney cancer.

The chain recombines TRBV19 with TRBJ2-6; no firm D call. Germline V lookup: CDR1 LNHDA, CDR2 SQIVND (reference sequence). This CDR3 contains 15 residues. V lost 8 bases, J lost 0 bases, and 11 bases lay in between. The CDR3 DNA follows: TGTGCCAGTCGGCGTTCCGCCTCTGGGGCCAACGTCCTGACTTTC. It codes for CASRRSASGANVLTF. Using reference TRBV19 and TRBJ2-6 for the parts outside the CDR3, the full variable domain is DGGITQSPKYLFRKEGQNVTLSCEQNLNHDAMYWYRQDPGQGLRLIYYSQIVNDFQKGDIAEGYSVSREKKESFPLTVTSAQKNPTAFYLCASRRSASGANVLTFGAGSRLTVL.

This clone showed up just a few times. The chain combines TRBV5-1 with TRBJ1-1, with unresolved D. The germline V gene has CDR1 SGHRS and CDR2 YFSETQ. The V end lost 1 base, the J end lost 5 bases, and 9 bases lay between the germline ends. CDR3 length: 13 amino acids. The DNA of the CDR3 is TGCGCCAGCAGCTTGACGGTGTCAACTGAAGCTTTCTTT. This gives the protein CASSLTVSTEAFF.

The J gene is TRBJ2-7, the V gene TRBV9, with 10 bases identical to TRBD1. This CDR3 is 14 amino acids long. Germline assignment: CDR1 SGDLS and CDR2 YYNGEE. The V gene end was trimmed by 0 bases and the J gene end by 6 bases; junction bases not matched to a gene: 3. CDR3 loop: CASSVDGTGVEQYF. In DNA form, the CDR3 reads TGTGCCAGCAGCGTAGATGGGACAGGGGTCGAGCAGTACTTC.

The genes are TRBV4-1 and TRBJ2-1; D gene ambiguous. CDR1 MGHRA and CDR2 YSYEKL come from the germline V gene. Trimming stripped 3 bases from V and 6 bases from J, with 9 bases between. The CDR3 extends over 13 amino acids. The CDR3 nucleotides are TGCGCCAGCAGCCATGGAATGCTCAATGAGCAGTTCTTC. It encodes CASSHGMLNEQFF.

This sequence joins TRBV27 and TRBJ2-1, with TRBD2 identical over 13 bases. This CDR3 is built from 18 residues. The junction had 5 bases not matched to a gene; V was cut back by 3 bases and J by 0 bases. Germline loops: CDR1 MNHEY, CDR2 SMNVEV (reference sequence). The CDR3 bases are TGTGCCAGCAGTTTCGGACTAGCGGGGGCGAGCTCCTACAATGAGCAGTTCTTC. Its protein product is CASSFGLAGASSYNEQFF.

The rearrangement uses TRBV10-3 and TRBJ1-2; possible D gene TRBD1, 5 bases. This CDR3 has 14 residues. Germline-derived CDR1 and CDR2 are ENHRY and SYGVKD. The V gene lost 8 bases and the J gene lost 3 bases, with 16 bases spanning the gap. The CDR3 protein is CAIGEGPRYYGYTF. The CDR3, as DNA: TGTGCCATCGGGGAGGGACCTCGTTACTATGGCTACACCTTC.

This chain joins TRBV4-1 and TRBJ2-1; D gene uncertain. The germline gives CDR1 MGHRA, CDR2 YSYEKL. The length of the CDR3 is 14 residues. Trimming shortened V by 1 base and J by 5 bases, and 9 bases separated the two germline ends. The CDR3 sequence: CASSQAKENNEQFF. CDR3 DNA: TGCGCCAGCAGCCAAGCGAAAGAGAACAATGAGCAGTTCTTC.

This clone was observed once. The chain has TRBV27 and TRBJ2-3, with D possibly TRBD1 on 5 matching bases. V was clipped by 1 base and J by 5 bases, with 19 bases between them. Germline V gives CDR1 MNHEY, CDR2 SMNVEV (reference sequence). The CDR3 runs to 17 residues. Here the CDR3 DNA reads TGTGCCAGCAGTTTATTAGGGGTGGGTGGGGCGGAAGATACGCAGTATTTT. Translating it yields CASSLLGVGGAEDTQYF.